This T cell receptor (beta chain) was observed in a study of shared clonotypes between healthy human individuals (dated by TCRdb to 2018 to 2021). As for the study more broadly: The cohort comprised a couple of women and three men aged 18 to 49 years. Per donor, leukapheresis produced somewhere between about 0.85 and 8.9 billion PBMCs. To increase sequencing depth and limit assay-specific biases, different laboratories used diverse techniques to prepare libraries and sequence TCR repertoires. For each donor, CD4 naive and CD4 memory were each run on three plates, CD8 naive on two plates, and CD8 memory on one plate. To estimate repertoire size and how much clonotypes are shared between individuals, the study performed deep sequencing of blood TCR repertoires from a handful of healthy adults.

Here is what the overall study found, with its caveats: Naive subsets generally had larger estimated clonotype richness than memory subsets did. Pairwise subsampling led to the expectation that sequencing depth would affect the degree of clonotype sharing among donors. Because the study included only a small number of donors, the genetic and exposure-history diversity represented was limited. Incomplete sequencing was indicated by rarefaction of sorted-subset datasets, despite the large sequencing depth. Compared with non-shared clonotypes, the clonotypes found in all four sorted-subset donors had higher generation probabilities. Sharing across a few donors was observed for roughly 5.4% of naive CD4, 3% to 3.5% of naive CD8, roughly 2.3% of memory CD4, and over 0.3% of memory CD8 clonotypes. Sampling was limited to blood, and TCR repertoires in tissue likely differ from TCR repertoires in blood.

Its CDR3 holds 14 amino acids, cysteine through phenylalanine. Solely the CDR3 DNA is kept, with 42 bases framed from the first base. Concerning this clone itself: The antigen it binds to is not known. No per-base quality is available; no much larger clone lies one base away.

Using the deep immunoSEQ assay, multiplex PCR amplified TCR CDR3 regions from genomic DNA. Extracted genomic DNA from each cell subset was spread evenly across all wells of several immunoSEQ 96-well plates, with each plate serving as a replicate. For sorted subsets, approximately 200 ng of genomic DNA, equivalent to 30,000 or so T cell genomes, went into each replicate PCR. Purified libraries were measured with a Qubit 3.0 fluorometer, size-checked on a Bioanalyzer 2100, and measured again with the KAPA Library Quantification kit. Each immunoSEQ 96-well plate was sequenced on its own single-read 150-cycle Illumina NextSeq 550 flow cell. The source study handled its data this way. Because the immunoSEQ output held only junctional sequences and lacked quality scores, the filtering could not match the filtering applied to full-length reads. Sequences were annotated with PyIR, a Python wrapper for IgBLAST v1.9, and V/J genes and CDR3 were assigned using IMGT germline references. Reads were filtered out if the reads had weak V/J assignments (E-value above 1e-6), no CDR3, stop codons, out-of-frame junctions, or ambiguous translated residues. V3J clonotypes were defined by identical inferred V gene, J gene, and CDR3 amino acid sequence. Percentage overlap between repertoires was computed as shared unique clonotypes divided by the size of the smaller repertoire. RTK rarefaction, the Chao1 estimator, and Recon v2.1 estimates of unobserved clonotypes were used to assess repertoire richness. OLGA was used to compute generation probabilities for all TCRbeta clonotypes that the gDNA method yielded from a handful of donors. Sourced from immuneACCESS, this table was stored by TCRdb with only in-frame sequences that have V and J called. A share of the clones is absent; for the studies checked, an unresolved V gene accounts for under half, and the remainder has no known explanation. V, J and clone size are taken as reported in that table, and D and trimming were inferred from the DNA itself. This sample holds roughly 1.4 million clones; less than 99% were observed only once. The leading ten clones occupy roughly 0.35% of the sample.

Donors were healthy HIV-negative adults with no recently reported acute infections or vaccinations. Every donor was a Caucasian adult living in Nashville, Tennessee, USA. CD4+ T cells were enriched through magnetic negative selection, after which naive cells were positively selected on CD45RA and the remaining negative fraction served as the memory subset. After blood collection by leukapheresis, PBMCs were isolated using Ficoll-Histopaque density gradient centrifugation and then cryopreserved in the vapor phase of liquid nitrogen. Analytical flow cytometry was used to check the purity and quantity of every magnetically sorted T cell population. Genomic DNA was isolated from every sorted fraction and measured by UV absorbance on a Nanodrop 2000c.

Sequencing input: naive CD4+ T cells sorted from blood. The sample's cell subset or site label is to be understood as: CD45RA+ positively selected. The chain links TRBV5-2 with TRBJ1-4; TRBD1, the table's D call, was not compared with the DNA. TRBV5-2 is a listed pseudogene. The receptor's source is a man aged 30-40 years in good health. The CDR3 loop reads CASSHLQGYEKLFF. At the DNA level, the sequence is TGCGCCAGCAGCCATTTACAGGGTTATGAAAAACTGTTTTTT.